This T cell receptor beta chain was retrieved from a study of blood T cell repertoires in COVID-19. Study summary: Researchers got acute and convalescent COVID-19 samples from the United States, Italy and Spain. T cells, B-cell-depleted T cells, or PBMCs supplied cDNA or gDNA.

In the original analysis: Amplifying reference gene primers gave estimates of nucleated cell counts. Sequencing was performed with immunoSEQ multiplex PCR; in TCRdb, only in-frame clones are kept and a portion is missing. From that table come the V and J calls and clone size; the DNA was used to work out D and trimming. The data hold about 74,000 clones, with 80% to 90% observed a single time. CDR1 GTSNPN and CDR2 SVGIG come from the germline V gene (reference sequence). The CDR3 contains 13 residues. Between the trimmed V and J ends, which lost 8 bases and 1 base, there was a span of 14 bases. This sequence originates from a woman aged 80 or over with active or convalescent COVID-19. The chain recombines TRBV30 with TRBJ1-2; D is possibly TRBD1 (6 bases). What was sequenced was peripheral blood. The DNA for the CDR3 is TGTGCCGAGCAGACAGGAGATAACTATGGCTACACCTTC. This codes for CAEQTGDNYGYTF.